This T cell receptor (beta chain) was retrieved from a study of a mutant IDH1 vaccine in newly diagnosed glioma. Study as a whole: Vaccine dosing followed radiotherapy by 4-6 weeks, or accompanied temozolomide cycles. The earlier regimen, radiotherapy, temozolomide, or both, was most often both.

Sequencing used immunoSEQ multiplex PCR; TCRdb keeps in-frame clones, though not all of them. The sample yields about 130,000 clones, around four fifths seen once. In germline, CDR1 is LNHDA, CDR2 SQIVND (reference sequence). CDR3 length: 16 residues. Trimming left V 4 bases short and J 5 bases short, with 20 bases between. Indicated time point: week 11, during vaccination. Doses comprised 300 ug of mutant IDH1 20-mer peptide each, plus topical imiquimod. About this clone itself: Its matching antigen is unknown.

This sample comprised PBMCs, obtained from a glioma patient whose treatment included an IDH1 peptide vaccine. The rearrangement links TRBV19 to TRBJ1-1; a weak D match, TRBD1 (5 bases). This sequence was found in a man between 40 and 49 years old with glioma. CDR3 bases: TGTGCCAGTAGTACCCGAGCACAGGCGGTTCGGACTGAAGCTTTCTTT. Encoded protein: CASSTRAQAVRTEAFF.